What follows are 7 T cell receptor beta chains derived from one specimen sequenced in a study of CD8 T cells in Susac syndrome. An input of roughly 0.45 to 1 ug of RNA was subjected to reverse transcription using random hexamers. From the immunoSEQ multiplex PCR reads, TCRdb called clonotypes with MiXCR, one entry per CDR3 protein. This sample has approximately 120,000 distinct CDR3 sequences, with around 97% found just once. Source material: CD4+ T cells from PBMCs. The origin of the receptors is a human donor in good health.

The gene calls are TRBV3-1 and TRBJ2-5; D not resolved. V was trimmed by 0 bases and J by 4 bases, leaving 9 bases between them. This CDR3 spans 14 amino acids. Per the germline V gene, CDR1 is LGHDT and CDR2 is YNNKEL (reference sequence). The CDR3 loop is CASSQDGRRETQYF. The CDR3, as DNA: TGTGCCAGCAGCCAAGATGGGCGTCGAGAGACCCAGTACTTC.

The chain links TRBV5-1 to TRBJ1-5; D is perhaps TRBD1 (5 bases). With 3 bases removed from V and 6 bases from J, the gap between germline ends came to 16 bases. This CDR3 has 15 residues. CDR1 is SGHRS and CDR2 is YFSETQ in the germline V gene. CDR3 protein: CASSSGAGSTQPQHF. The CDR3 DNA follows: TGCGCCAGCAGCTCTGGGGCGGGATCGACTCAGCCCCAGCATTTT.

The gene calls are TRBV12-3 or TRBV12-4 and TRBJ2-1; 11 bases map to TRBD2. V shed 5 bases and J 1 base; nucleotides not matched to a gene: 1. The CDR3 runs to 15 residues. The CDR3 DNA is TGTGCCAGCAGTACTAGCGGGAGTTCCTACAATGAGCAGTTCTTC. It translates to CASSTSGSSYNEQFF.

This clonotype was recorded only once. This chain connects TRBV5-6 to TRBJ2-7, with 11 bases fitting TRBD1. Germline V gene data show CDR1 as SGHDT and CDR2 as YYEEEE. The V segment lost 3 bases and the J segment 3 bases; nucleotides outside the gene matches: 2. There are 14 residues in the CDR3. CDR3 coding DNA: TGTGCCAGCAGCTGGGGACAGGGGGTCTACGAGCAGTACTTC. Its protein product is CASSWGQGVYEQYF.

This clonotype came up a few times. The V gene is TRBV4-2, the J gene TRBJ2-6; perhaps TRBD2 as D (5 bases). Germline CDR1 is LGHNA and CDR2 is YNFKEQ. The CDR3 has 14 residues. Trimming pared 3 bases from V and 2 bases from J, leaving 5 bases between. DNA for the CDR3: TGTGCCAGCAGCCAGGGAGCTGGGGCCAACGTCCTGACTTTC. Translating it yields CASSQGAGANVLTF.

The CDR3 is CASSLVAQGVRETQYF. The DNA for the CDR3 is TGCGCCAGCAGCTTGGTGGCCCAGGGAGTACGAGAGACCCAGTACTTC. The genes are TRBV5-1 and TRBJ2-5, with D perhaps assigned TRBD1 or TRBD2 (5 bases each). The CDR3 spans 16 residues. Trimming removed 0 bases from V and 4 bases from J, with 16 bases in between. Germline V gene sequence: CDR1 SGHRS, CDR2 YFSETQ.

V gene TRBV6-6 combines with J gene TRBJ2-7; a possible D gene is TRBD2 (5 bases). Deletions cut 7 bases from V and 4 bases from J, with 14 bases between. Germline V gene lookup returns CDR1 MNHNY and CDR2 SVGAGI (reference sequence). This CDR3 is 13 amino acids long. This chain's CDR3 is CASNDYTRYEQYF. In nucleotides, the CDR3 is TGTGCCAGCAACGACTATACACGATACGAGCAGTACTTC.